These 30 T cell receptor beta chains originate from one sample sequenced in a study of blood T cell repertoires in COVID-19. Only in-frame clones appear in the TCRdb table, and some are missing; sequencing was by immunoSEQ multiplex PCR. Seen here are approximately 27,000 clones, around 88% observed once, and the top ten hold about 16%. Sequences were obtained from peripheral blood. The receptors derive from a man in his 70s with acute or convalescent COVID-19.

This rearrangement joins TRBV3-1 (or the pseudogene TRBV3-2) to TRBJ2-3; D is perhaps TRBD2 (5 bases). V dropped 4 bases and J dropped 0 bases, with 14 bases sitting between them. CDR1 LGHDT and CDR2 YNNKEL come from the germline V gene (reference sequence). This CDR3 region has 16 residues. This CDR3 reads CASSRERRGSTDTQYF. CDR3 DNA: TGTGCCAGCAGCCGGGAACGACGGGGTAGCACAGATACGCAGTATTTT.

J is TRBJ2-1 and V is TRBV6-6, with TRBD2 identical over 14 bases. CDR3 size: 18 residues. Looked up from germline, CDR1 is MNHNY and CDR2 is SVGAGI (reference sequence). The V and J ends lost 5 bases and 2 bases, in that order; junction bases with no gene match: 8. The CDR3 region has the DNA TGTGCCAGCAGTCACGGGACTAGCGGGAGCGAGGCCTACAATGAGCAGTTCTTC. It translates to CASSHGTSGSEAYNEQFF.

This clone was seen more than once but under ten times. As DNA, the CDR3 is TGCGCCAGCAGCTTGGCGGGACAGTCCTACGAGCAGTACTTC. As protein: CASSLAGQSYEQYF. The chain is built from TRBV5-1 and TRBJ2-7; the match to TRBD1 covers 7 bases. The CDR3 is made up of 14 amino acids. The junction had 1 base not matched to a gene; V was cut back by 0 bases and J by 1 base. Per the germline V gene, CDR1 is SGHRS and CDR2 is YFSETQ.

This chain joins TRBV28 and TRBJ2-3, with D maybe TRBD1 (6 bases). Per the germline V gene, CDR1 is MDHEN and CDR2 is SYDVKM. The CDR3 loop spans 16 amino acids. V lost 6 bases to trimming and J lost 2 bases, with 18 bases between them. CDR3 sequence reads: CASSPPWAGATDTQYF. The CDR3 DNA sequence: TGTGCCAGCAGCCCCCCGTGGGCAGGGGCCACAGATACGCAGTATTTT.

The genes are TRBV4-2 and TRBJ1-2, with 8 bases matching TRBD1. After removal of 1 base from V and 7 bases from J, the junction contained 11 bases not matched to a gene. Germline CDR1 and CDR2: LGHNA and YNFKEQ. The CDR3 spans 16 residues. In DNA form, the CDR3 reads TGTGCCAGCAGCCAAGTCTCCGCAGGGGGCGCATCTGGCTACACCTTC. Translated: CASSQVSAGGASGYTF.

The CDR3 nucleotides are TGTGCCAGTAGTGAAGCTTACACAGATACGCAGTATTTT. It specifies CASSEAYTDTQYF. This sequence joins TRBV19 and TRBJ2-3; D is undetermined. V was shortened by 5 bases and J by 2 bases, with 8 bases between the two germline ends. From germline, CDR1 is LNHDA and CDR2 SQIVND (reference sequence). The CDR3 has 13 residues.

This chain uses TRBV7-6 with TRBJ2-1; 11 nucleotides match TRBD2. Germline V gene lookup returns CDR1 SGHVS and CDR2 FNYEAQ. Unmatched junction bases numbered 8, after V lost 5 bases and J lost 8 bases. The CDR3 consists of 15 residues. The CDR3 DNA is TGTGCCAGCAGCAGGGGACTAGCGGAGTGGGATGAGCAGTTCTTC. Translating gives CASSRGLAEWDEQFF.

The chain couples TRBV7-9 to TRBJ2-7, with unresolved D. V shed 2 bases and J shed 8 bases, with 10 bases lying between them. Germline V gene sequence: CDR1 SEHNR, CDR2 FQNEAQ (reference sequence). This CDR3 comprises 12 residues. CDR3 nucleotide sequence: TGTGCCAGCAGCTTACCCTCAGAAAAGCAGTACTTC. Its protein product is CASSLPSEKQYF.

V and J are TRBV24-1 and TRBJ2-1; possibly TRBD2 for D (5 bases). Germline CDR1 is KGHDR and CDR2 is SFDVKD. The CDR3 is 13 residues long. The ends were cut back, 6 bases at V and 8 bases at J, with 13 bases in the middle. CDR3 protein: CATSWTVDDEQFF. CDR3 nucleotide sequence: TGTGCCACCAGTTGGACTGTCGACGATGAGCAGTTCTTC.

V is TRBV20-1 and J is TRBJ2-5, with D possibly being TRBD1 (5 bases). From germline, CDR1 is DFQATT and CDR2 SNEGSKA (reference sequence). The CDR3 totals 12 residues. V was trimmed by 3 bases and J by 4 bases, leaving 9 bases between them. CDR3 protein: CSASLQGETQYF. The CDR3 nucleotides are TGCAGTGCTAGTTTGCAGGGAGAGACCCAGTACTTC.

The chain has TRBV5-1 and TRBJ1-2; no definite D call. CDR1 and CDR2 from the germline V gene are SGHRS and YFSETQ. Trimming cost V 4 bases and J 4 bases, with 11 bases left between them. The CDR3 runs 13 residues. The CDR3 region is CASSVDGSYGYTF. The CDR3, as DNA: TGCGCCAGCAGCGTGGACGGGTCCTATGGCTACACCTTC.

The rearrangement links TRBV11-2 to TRBJ2-5; D is possibly TRBD1 (5 bases). The V and J ends lost 1 base and 1 base respectively, with 7 bases between them. The CDR3 length is 14 residues. Per germline, CDR1 SGHAT and CDR2 FQNNGV. The CDR3 is CASSLVRVQETQYF. In nucleotides, the CDR3 is TGTGCCAGCAGCTTAGTCAGGGTCCAAGAGACCCAGTACTTC.

About this clone itself: This specimen includes other DNA sequences encoding the same CDR3. The chain joins TRBV4-1 to TRBJ2-1; a possible D gene is TRBD2 (5 bases). CDR3 length: 14 amino acids. V shed 3 bases and J shed 0 bases, with 6 bases lying between them. Germline CDR1 reads MGHRA; CDR2 reads YSYEKL. The CDR3 spells CASSQGSSYNEQFF. CDR3 DNA sequence: TGCGCCAGCAGCCAGGGGAGCTCCTACAATGAGCAGTTCTTC.

The V and J genes are TRBV19 and TRBJ1-5; 12 bases match TRBD1. The CDR3 has 15 residues. With V trimmed by 7 bases and J by 5 bases, 6 bases remained unmatched. Germline assignment: CDR1 LNHDA and CDR2 SQIVND (reference sequence). The CDR3: CASIPGTGGHQPQHF. Written as DNA, the CDR3 is TGTGCCAGTATTCCCGGGACAGGGGGCCATCAGCCCCAGCATTTT.

This chain uses TRBV7-3 with TRBJ1-1; 9 bases match TRBD1. This CDR3 region has 15 residues. Germline CDR1 SGHTA, CDR2 FQGTGA. V was clipped by 5 bases and J by 6 bases; unmatched bases: 10. Here the CDR3 reads CASSPETGGESEAFF. The CDR3 nucleotides read TGTGCCAGCAGCCCGGAAACAGGGGGCGAATCTGAAGCTTTCTTT.

The gene calls are TRBV6-1 and TRBJ1-1; TRBD1 aligns across 11 bases. In germline, CDR1 is MNHNS, CDR2 SASEGT. The length of the CDR3 is 14 residues. The V segment lost 0 bases and the J segment 11 bases; nucleotides outside the gene matches: 5. DNA of the CDR3: TGTGCCAGCAGTGAAGCGCGGACAGGGGGCCGCGCTTTCTTT. Its translation is CASSEARTGGRAFF.

The chain recombines TRBV28 with TRBJ1-2, with D tentatively TRBD1 (5 bases). Trimming removed 11 bases from V and 4 bases from J, with 17 bases in between. From germline, CDR1 is MDHEN and CDR2 SYDVKM. There are 13 residues in the CDR3. The CDR3 here is CAGGLGAAYGYTF. The CDR3, as DNA: TGTGCCGGGGGACTCGGGGCGGCCTATGGCTACACCTTC.

This chain connects TRBV20-1 to TRBJ2-2; TRBD1 agrees at 8 bases. CDR3 length equals 14 residues. V lost 4 bases, J lost 7 bases, and 8 bases stayed unmatched. Germline V gene sequence: CDR1 DFQATT, CDR2 SNEGSKA (reference sequence). The CDR3 DNA reads TGCAGTGCTACTGAGGACAGGGCTGGCGGGGAGCTGTTTTTT. Its translation is CSATEDRAGGELFF.

The chain joins TRBV5-4 to TRBJ2-5; 14 positions match TRBD2. Losses at the gene ends were 2 bases for V and 5 bases for J; bases not matched to a gene: 5. In germline, CDR1 is SGHNT, CDR2 YYREEE (reference sequence). This CDR3 is built from 16 residues. The CDR3 loop is CASSLGTSGSFETQYF. CDR3 DNA: TGTGCCAGCAGCTTAGGGACTAGCGGGAGTTTTGAGACCCAGTACTTC.

Here the CDR3 DNA reads TGTGCCAGCAGCTTTGGACAGTTTCGAGCTAATGAAAAACTGTTTTTT. Its translation: CASSFGQFRANEKLFF. The V gene is TRBV5-8, the J gene TRBJ1-4; TRBD1 is a possible D gene (6 bases). Germline V gene lookup returns CDR1 SGHTS and CDR2 YDEGEE. Trimming stripped 2 bases from V and 3 bases from J, with 14 bases between. The CDR3 covers 16 residues. The entire variable domain, with the rest obtained from reference TRBV5-8 and TRBJ1-4, is as follows: EAGVTQSPTHLIKTRGQQATLRCSPISGHTSVYWYQQALGLGLQFLLWYDEGEERNRGNFPPRFSGRQFPNYSSELNVNALELEDSALYLCASSFGQFRANEKLFFGSGTQLSVL.

This clone has a single count. This chain connects TRBV28 to TRBJ2-7, with TRBD1 identical over 12 bases. Trimming took 4 bases from V and 7 from J; bases not matched to a gene: 11. The CDR3 runs 16 residues. Germline values: CDR1 MDHEN, CDR2 SYDVKM. In DNA, the CDR3 is TGTGCCAGCAGTTCTCCGGGACAGGGGGCTTTTGGGGAGCAGTACTTC. Protein product: CASSSPGQGAFGEQYF.

This clone appeared a single time. V gene TRBV9 combines with J gene TRBJ2-2; 8 bases align to TRBD1. Trimming removed 1 base from V and 5 bases from J; junction bases left unmatched: 1. The CDR3 is 14 amino acids. Germline V gives CDR1 SGDLS, CDR2 YYNGEE. The CDR3 coding sequence is TGTGCCAGCAGCGTACAGGGGGCAACCGGGGAGCTGTTTTTT. Protein product: CASSVQGATGELFF.

The chain links TRBV4-3 to TRBJ1-6, with no clear D. V lost 0 bases and J 10 bases, leaving 13 bases between the germline ends. CDR3 size: 15 residues. The germline CDR1 and CDR2 sequences are LGHNA and YSLEER. CDR3 DNA: TGCGCCAGCAGCCAAGATCTAACGGGGTACTCACCCCTCCACTTT. Encoded protein: CASSQDLTGYSPLHF.

The chain has TRBV24-1 and TRBJ2-4; D is uncertain. CDR1 and CDR2 from the germline V gene are KGHDR and SFDVKD. Trimming pared 0 bases from V and 0 bases from J, leaving 11 bases between. The CDR3 totals 17 residues. CDR3 in DNA: TGTGCCACCAGTGATTTGCTCCCTTGTTTAGCCAAAAACATTCAGTACTTC. This codes for CATSDLLPCLAKNIQYF.

The rearrangement links TRBV5-1 to TRBJ2-7; a weak D match, TRBD1 (5 bases). The V and J ends lost 3 bases and 7 bases respectively, with 17 bases between them. Germline assignment: CDR1 SGHRS and CDR2 YFSETQ. The CDR3 has 14 amino acids. CDR3 amino acids: CASSSGRVIGEQYF. CDR3 in DNA: TGCGCCAGCAGCTCTGGCAGGGTGATCGGGGAGCAGTACTTC.

The V call is TRBV7-2, the J call TRBJ2-1; the match to TRBD2 covers 8 bases. J lost 6 bases, V lost 2 bases, and 6 bases had no gene match. Germline CDR1 is SGHTA and CDR2 is FQGNSA. The CDR3 length is 15 residues. This CDR3 reads CASSLSAGVFNEQFF. The CDR3 DNA sequence: TGTGCCAGCAGCTTATCAGCGGGAGTTTTCAATGAGCAGTTCTTC.

The table lists this clone with a few counts. The chain is built from TRBV20-1 and TRBJ1-1; D may be TRBD1 (5 bases). CDR1 and CDR2 from the germline V gene are DFQATT and SNEGSKA (reference sequence). V shed 3 bases and J shed 1 base, with 12 bases lying between them. This CDR3 region has 14 residues. The CDR3 DNA reads as TGCAGTGCTAGTCGCAGGGTCGAGAACACTGAAGCTTTCTTT. The encoded protein is CSASRRVENTEAFF.

The V and J genes are TRBV5-1 and TRBJ2-1; 7 nucleotides agree with TRBD2. CDR1 is SGHRS, CDR2 YFSETQ, per germline. The J segment lost 5 bases and the V segment lost 0 bases, leaving 11 bases of the junction unmatched. This CDR3 contains 17 residues. The CDR3 nucleotides read TGCGCCAGCAGCTTGGAGACCACTAGCGTCTCGAACAATGAGCAGTTCTTC. Encoded protein: CASSLETTSVSNNEQFF.

The chain couples TRBV19 to TRBJ2-5; TRBD2 aligns across 9 bases. V gave up 6 bases and J gave up 5 bases; unmatched junction bases: 7. Germline lookup yields CDR1 LNHDA and CDR2 SQIVND (reference sequence). The CDR3 loop spans 14 amino acids. CDR3 region: CASSPGTSQETQYF. CDR3 DNA: TGTGCCAGTAGCCCTGGGACTAGCCAGGAGACCCAGTACTTC.

The V and J genes are TRBV7-3 and TRBJ2-1; TRBD2 matches 14 bases. J was trimmed by 8 bases and V by 2 bases; bases with no gene match: 2. CDR1 and CDR2 (germline): SGHTA, FQGTGA. This CDR3 contains 15 residues. DNA of the CDR3: TGTGCCAGCAGCTTAGGACTAGCGGGAGGAGATGAGCAGTTCTTC. It encodes CASSLGLAGGDEQFF.